This entry describes one TCR beta chain. The antigen is not known. This CDR3 has 13 residues. Deletions cut 3 bases from V and 6 bases from J, with 12 bases between. CDR1 is PRHDT and CDR2 is FYEKMQ in the germline V gene (reference sequence). This specimen belongs to a study of T cell responses to AZD1222 COVID-19 vaccine. The study, taken as a whole, reports: Repertoires in all cases were sampled only once the peak T cell response had passed.

TCRdb's table, derived via immunoSEQ multiplex PCR, lists solely in-frame clones and lacks some. The sample consists of about 140,000 clones, roughly 93% of them appearing once. The receptor was isolated from an adult who received the AZD1222 COVID-19 vaccine. The sample was peripheral blood, taken 28 days after the second AZD1222 dose. The V gene is TRBV13, the J gene TRBJ2-7; no reliable D call. The CDR3 spells CASSLGKFSEQYF. CDR3 nucleotides: TGTGCCAGCAGCTTGGGAAAGTTCTCCGAGCAGTACTTC.